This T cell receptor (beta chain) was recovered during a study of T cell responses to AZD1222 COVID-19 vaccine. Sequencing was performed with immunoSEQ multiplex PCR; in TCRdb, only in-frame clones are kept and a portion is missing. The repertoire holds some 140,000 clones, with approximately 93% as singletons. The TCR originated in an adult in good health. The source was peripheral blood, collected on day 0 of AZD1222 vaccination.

CDR3 DNA sequence: TGTGCCAGCAGCTTAGACAGGGATGGTACTGAAGCTTTCTTT. Translating it yields CASSLDRDGTEAFF. The J gene is TRBJ1-1, the V gene TRBV11-2, with D possibly TRBD1 on 5 matching bases. The germline gives CDR1 SGHAT, CDR2 FQNNGV. This CDR3 has 14 residues. Trimming shortened V by 0 bases and J by 5 bases, and 10 bases separated the two germline ends.